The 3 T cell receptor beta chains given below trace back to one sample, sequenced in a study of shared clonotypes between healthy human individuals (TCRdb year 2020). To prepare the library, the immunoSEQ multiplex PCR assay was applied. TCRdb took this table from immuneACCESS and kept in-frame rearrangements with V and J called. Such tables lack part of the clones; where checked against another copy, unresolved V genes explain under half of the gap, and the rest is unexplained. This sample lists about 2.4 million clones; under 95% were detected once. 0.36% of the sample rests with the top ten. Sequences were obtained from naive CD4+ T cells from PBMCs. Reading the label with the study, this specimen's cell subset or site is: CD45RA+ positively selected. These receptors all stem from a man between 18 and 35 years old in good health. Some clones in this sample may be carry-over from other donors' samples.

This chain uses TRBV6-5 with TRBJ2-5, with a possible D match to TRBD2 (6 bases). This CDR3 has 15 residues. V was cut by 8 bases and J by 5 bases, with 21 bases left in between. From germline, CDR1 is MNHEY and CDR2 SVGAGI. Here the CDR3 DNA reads TGTGCCAGCGCTTGGGCGGGGAGCTCGGGGGAGACCCAGTACTTC. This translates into CASAWAGSSGETQYF.

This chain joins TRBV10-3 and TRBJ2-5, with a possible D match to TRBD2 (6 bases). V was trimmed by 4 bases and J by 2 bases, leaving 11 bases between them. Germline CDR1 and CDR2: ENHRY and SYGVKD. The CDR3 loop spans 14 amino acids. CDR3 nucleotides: TGTGCCATCAGTGCGACGGGGGTGCAAGAGACCCAGTACTTC. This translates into CAISATGVQETQYF.

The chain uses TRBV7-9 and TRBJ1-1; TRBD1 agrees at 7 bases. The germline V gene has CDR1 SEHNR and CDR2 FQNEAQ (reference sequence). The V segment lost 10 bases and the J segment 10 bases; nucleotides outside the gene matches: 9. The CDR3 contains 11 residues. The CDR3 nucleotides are TGTGCCATGGGGGGGACAGAACGAGCTTTCTTT. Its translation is CAMGGTERAFF.